The clone carrying this TCR beta chain was observed many times. Its antigen is currently unknown. Via MiXCR, TCRdb re-called the 5' RACE reads, giving one row per CDR3 protein. The sample gives fewer than 550,000 distinct CDR3 sequences, about 5.7% of which show up once; 3% to 4% is in the top ten. This sample was taken from a study of CD8 T cells in ankylosing spondylitis. Study observations and caveats: Disease-linked clones proved CD8+ and comparatively uncommon in peripheral blood. Seemingly characteristic of ankylosing spondylitis blood was a TCR beta motif consisting of 7 or 8 highly homologous variants.

This CDR3 spans 15 amino acids. The V and J ends lost 3 bases and 2 bases, in that order; junction bases with no gene match: 5. In germline, CDR1 is MGHRA, CDR2 YSYEKL. This chain links TRBV4-1 with TRBJ1-2; 8 positions match TRBD1. The TCR originated in a male donor with ankylosing spondylitis. Specimen: blood, either unsorted or a sorted T cell fraction (not recorded which). The CDR3 bases are TGCGCCAGCAGCCACACGGACAGGGAAAACTATGGCTACACCTTC. Translated, it gives CASSHTDRENYGYTF.